Listed below are T cell receptor beta chains from one sample, sequenced in a study of CD8 T cells in Susac syndrome. TCRdb processed the immunoSEQ multiplex PCR reads anew with MiXCR; each CDR3 protein has one entry. Of roughly 75,000 distinct CDR3 sequences in the sample, approximately 93% were seen once. Sequenced sample: CD4+ T cells from PBMCs. All receptors derive from a human donor with Susac syndrome. The CDR3 runs from the conserved cysteine through the conserved F or W. D genes are given only for firm matches. Not all rows give a size; the values are once, few, many and, for expanded clones, a class.

v_call	clone_size	j_call	d_call	cdr3_nt	cdr3_aa
TRBV3-1	few	TRBJ2-7	TRBD1	TGTGCCAGCAGCCAACTGACCGGGACAGACTTCCACGAGCAGTACTTC	CASSQLTGTDFHEQYF
TRBV20-1	.	TRBJ2-3	.	TGCAGTGCCGAGCATAGATTCACAGATACGCAGTATTTT	CSAEHRFTDTQYF
TRBV5-1	.	TRBJ1-1	TRBD1	TGCGCCAGCAGCGATGGGACAACAGCAGGGGGGACCGCTTTCTTT	CASSDGTTAGGTAFF
TRBV28	.	TRBJ2-7	.	TGTGCCAGCAGTCTATACAGGGCCGAGCAGTACTTC	CASSLYRAEQYF
TRBV18	.	TRBJ1-4	.	TGTGCCAGCTCACAGGGGGTGCTAGCAACTAATGAAAAACTGTTTTTT	CASSQGVLATNEKLFF
TRBV28	.	TRBJ1-2	.	TGTGCCAGCAGTACCCAGGGACTACCGGATTTC	CASSTQGLPDF
TRBV2	.	TRBJ1-5	.	TGTGCCAGCAGTGGTCGTCTGGGGGGCAATCAGCCCCAGCATTTT	CASSGRLGGNQPQHF
TRBV6-1	.	TRBJ2-6	TRBD1	TGTGCCAGCACCCCTGACAGGGGGGCCTTTTACTTTGGGGCCAACGTCCTGACTTTC	CASTPDRGAFYFGANVLTF
TRBV27	.	TRBJ2-4	.	TGTGCCAGCAGCCACATCCCCCCCCAGGGGGGTAAAAACATTCAGTACTTC	CASSHIPPQGGKNIQYF
TRBV6-5	.	TRBJ2-3	TRBD2	TGTGCCAGCAGTTCATCAGCGGGGGCCTCAACTTTT	CASSSSAGASTF
TRBV4-3	.	TRBJ2-5	TRBD2	TGCGCCAGCAGCCAGTCGCAATTCCTAGCGGGGGGCGAAGAGACCCAGTACTTC	CASSQSQFLAGGEETQYF
TRBV27	.	TRBJ2-2	.	TGTGCCAGCAGTTTACAGGGGAGCCAACCCCACACCGGGGAGCTGTTTTTT	CASSLQGSQPHTGELFF
TRBV5-1	.	TRBJ2-5	TRBD2	TGCGCCAGCAGCCCCGGGCGACTAGCGGGGTCTCCTGTAGAGACCCAGTACTTC	CASSPGRLAGSPVETQYF
TRBV20-1	once	TRBJ1-2	TRBD1	TGCAGTGACCAGGGACAGGGGACTAACTATGGCTACACCTTC	CSDQGQGTNYGYTF
TRBV30	.	TRBJ2-5	TRBD2	TGTGCCTGGAGTGTCATTCTAGCGGGGTCTGAGACCCAGTACTTC	CAWSVILAGSETQYF
TRBV30	.	TRBJ1-4	TRBD1	TGTGCCTGGAGTCCGGGACAGAACAATGAAAAACTGTTTTTT	CAWSPGQNNEKLFF
TRBV15	.	TRBJ1-5	.	TGTGCCACCAGCAGACTATTGAAGGGGCAGCCCCAGCATTTT	CATSRLLKGQPQHF
TRBV14	.	TRBJ1-6	.	TGTGCCAGCAGCCAAGAGTGGGGGACCTATAATTCACCCCTCCACTTT	CASSQEWGTYNSPLHF
TRBV5-1	.	TRBJ2-3	TRBD2	TGCGCCAGCAGCCTACTAGCGGGGTACACAGATACGCAGTATTTT	CASSLLAGYTDTQYF
TRBV9	.	TRBJ2-7	.	TGTGCCAGCAGCGAGGGGGGCAGGGCATTCGAGCAGTACTTC	CASSEGGRAFEQYF
TRBV12-3/TRBV12-4	.	TRBJ1-1	.	TGTGCCAGCAGTTTAGGACCTATGAACACTGAAGCTTTCTTT	CASSLGPMNTEAFF
TRBV6-1	few	TRBJ2-4	.	TGTGCCAGCAGCCCCCGGGCAGGGTCCGCGGCCAAAAACATTCAGTACTTC	CASSPRAGSAAKNIQYF
TRBV5-1	.	TRBJ1-1	TRBD1	TGCGCCAGCAGCTTGGGGGCCGGACAGGCCGTTAGGAACACTGAAGCTTTCTTT	CASSLGAGQAVRNTEAFF
TRBV7-9	.	TRBJ1-1	TRBD1	TGTGCCAGCAGCGCGGGACAGAGGAACACTGAAGCTTTCTTT	CASSAGQRNTEAFF
TRBV2	.	TRBJ2-6	.	TGTGCCAGCCGGGGTACCAGGGCGAACTCTGGGGCCAACGTCCTGACTTTC	CASRGTRANSGANVLTF
TRBV12-3/TRBV12-4	.	TRBJ1-5	TRBD1	TGTGCCAGCAGCTCTATGACAGGGGGATGGCCCCAGCATTTT	CASSSMTGGWPQHF
TRBV20-1	.	TRBJ1-3	.	TGCAGTGCTACTGACGCGGACGGAAACACCATATATTTT	CSATDADGNTIYF
TRBV28	.	TRBJ1-5	.	TGTGCCAGCAGTTACTTAGATGGCTGGGGTCAGCCCCAGCATTTT	CASSYLDGWGQPQHF
TRBV18	once	TRBJ2-1	.	TGTGCCAGCTCACCAGAGGGCTCCTACAATGAGCAGTTCTTC	CASSPEGSYNEQFF
TRBV24-1	once	TRBJ1-5	TRBD1	TGTGCCACCAGTTCCGGGACAGGGGGAAATCAGCCCCAGCATTTT	CATSSGTGGNQPQHF
TRBV28	.	TRBJ1-1	.	TGTGCCAGCAGCACGGCGGCGCTCGAAGCTTTCTTT	CASSTAALEAFF
TRBV7-2	.	TRBJ2-1	.	TGTGCCAGCAGCTCCTACAGGGCAGGGTCCTACAATGAGCAGTTCTTC	CASSSYRAGSYNEQFF
TRBV2	.	TRBJ1-4	.	TGTGCCAGCTCACGGGGGCGAGGAAATGAAAAACTGTTTTTT	CASSRGRGNEKLFF
TRBV12-3/TRBV12-4	.	TRBJ1-2	TRBD1	TGTGCCAGCAGTTTAGACCGACAGGGGAACACCTTC	CASSLDRQGNTF
TRBV20-1	.	TRBJ1-1	.	TGCAGTGCTAGAGAACCAGGCATGAACACTGAAGCTTTCTTT	CSAREPGMNTEAFF
TRBV15	.	TRBJ1-2	.	TGTGCCACCAGCAGAGATCGACGGGGACTAACAGGGAATAGGTATGGCTACACCTTC	CATSRDRRGLTGNRYGYTF
TRBV28	.	TRBJ1-2	TRBD1	TGTGCCAGCAGTCCCGGGACAGGGGGCCCGCACACCTTC	CASSPGTGGPHTF
TRBV6-6	.	TRBJ1-1	TRBD1	TGTGCCAGCATCCCGGGACAGGGTTTCACTGAAGCTTTCTTT	CASIPGQGFTEAFF
TRBV5-1	.	TRBJ2-1	TRBD1	TGCGCCAGCAGCTCCACAGGGGGGTCGCCTAATGAGCAGTTCTTC	CASSSTGGSPNEQFF
TRBV10-3	.	TRBJ2-7	TRBD1	TGTGCCACACAGGGGGCGGATACCTACGAGCAGTACTTC	CATQGADTYEQYF
TRBV9	.	TRBJ2-6	.	TGTGCCAGCAGCGTCGGGCAATCCTTCGTTGGGGCCAACGTCCTGACTTTC	CASSVGQSFVGANVLTF
TRBV18	.	TRBJ2-1	TRBD2	TGTGCCAGCTCTACTGGGGGGACCGGGACTAGCAGACACAATGAGCAGTTCTTC	CASSTGGTGTSRHNEQFF
TRBV5-1	.	TRBJ1-4	.	TGCGCCAGCAGCTTCCAAGACAACCAGAATGAAAAACTGTTTTTT	CASSFQDNQNEKLFF
TRBV5-1	.	TRBJ2-7	.	TGCGCCAGCAGTGGCGGAGGGGCGGGCTACGAGCAGTACTTC	CASSGGGAGYEQYF
TRBV20-1	.	TRBJ2-2	TRBD1	TGCAGTGCTTCCCAACGGGGACAGTACACCGGGGAGCTGTTTTTT	CSASQRGQYTGELFF
TRBV18	once	TRBJ1-2	TRBD1	TGTGCCAGCTCACCCCAGGACAGGGAGTTGATGAGGGGCTACACCTTC	CASSPQDRELMRGYTF
TRBV4-3	once	TRBJ1-1	.	TGCGCCAGCAGCCAATTTCTGCACGGGAACACTGAAGCTTTCTTT	CASSQFLHGNTEAFF
TRBV3-1	once	TRBJ2-1	.	TGTGCCAGCAGCCAAGATCGTACGACTATTCGGCAGTTCTTC	CASSQDRTTIRQFF
TRBV30	.	TRBJ2-7	.	TGTGCCTGGAGTGTTAGAAGGGGATACGAGCAGTACTTC	CAWSVRRGYEQYF
TRBV5-4	few	TRBJ2-7	TRBD2	TGTGCCAGCAGCTTGGCTAGCGGGGATCCCTACGAGCAGTACTTC	CASSLASGDPYEQYF
TRBV20-1	.	TRBJ1-1	.	TGCAGTGCTACTAGGGCAGGGAGGAATATGAACACTGAAGCTTTCTTT	CSATRAGRNMNTEAFF
TRBV9	.	TRBJ2-1	.	TGTGCCAGCGGTGCAGACTCGGGCTTCCCCTACAATGAGCAGTTCTTC	CASGADSGFPYNEQFF
TRBV30	.	TRBJ1-3	.	TGTGCCTGGAGCGATCCAATGGTGGGGAACACCATATATTTT	CAWSDPMVGNTIYF
TRBV7-9	once	TRBJ2-5	.	TGTGCCAGCAGGCGAGGGTCAGGGGCCCGCCAAGAGACCCAGTACTTC	CASRRGSGARQETQYF